Listed below are T cell receptor beta chains from one sample, sequenced in a study of vaccination effects on CD4 cells after COVID-19. The data were produced by immunoSEQ multiplex PCR, yet TCRdb's version contains in-frame clones alone and is incomplete. The sample carries 73,000 or so clones, more than 60% recorded once. No antigen has been assigned to these receptors. Sequenced material: CD4+ T cells from PBMCs cultured with SARS-CoV-2 spike peptides, taken before COVID-19 vaccination. These receptors were obtained from a human donor who received a COVID-19 vaccine. CDR3s leave out the opening cysteine and the closing phenylalanine or tryptophan.

>TRBV5-6
ASSPGGRNTGELF
>TRBV5-8
ASSWGAGAGEKLF
>TRBV5-1
ASSLTSSGDTQY
>TRBV25-1
ASSEWGVGAF
>TRBV18
ASSPGFRREKLF
>TRBV7-2
ASSSQGNTEAF
>TRBV18
ASSPQVGPGEAF
>TRBV5-1
ASSLYPGTATDTQY
>TRBV6-5
ASKFGGSGSCF
>TRBV5-6
ASSLGQEWSPLH
>TRBV24-1
ATSEQTTGELF
>TRBV5-1
ASTLAPRGGADTQY
>TRBV6-4
ASSQGLNQPQH
>TRBV2
ASRFKDRAPSPLH
>TRBV5-4
ASSYGTKNTGELF
>TRBV7-2
ASSGGRPNQPQH
>TRBV30
AWSVSGNTIY
>TRBV5-1
ASSAYQGDSEAF
>TRBV27
ASSPSLAPHNEQF
>TRBV5-1
ASSFSPGPGELF
>TRBV6-4
ASSDQFSQY